Sequencing of this TCR beta chain was carried out in a study of blood T cell repertoires in COVID-19. This clone was detected a few times. Original processing notes: Amplification with reference gene primers provided the estimates of nucleated cell counts. The repertoire was sequenced with immunoSEQ multiplex PCR; TCRdb's copy has only in-frame clones and lacks some. The V and J calls and clone size were taken over from that table, and D and trimming were inferred from the DNA. The data show about 150,000 clones, around 85% seen once. The CDR3 covers 15 residues. V was pared by 3 bases and J by 2 bases, with 2 bases of the junction left unmatched. The germline CDR1 and CDR2 sequences are SGHTS and YDEGEE.

The sequence came from a man at least 80 years old with COVID-19, enrolled during active disease. The sequencing input was peripheral blood. The rearrangement links TRBV5-8 to TRBJ1-2; 12 bases match TRBD1. The DNA of the CDR3 is TGTGCCAGCAGCTACGGGACAGGGGGCAACTATGGCTACACCTTC. Translated, it gives CASSYGTGGNYGYTF.